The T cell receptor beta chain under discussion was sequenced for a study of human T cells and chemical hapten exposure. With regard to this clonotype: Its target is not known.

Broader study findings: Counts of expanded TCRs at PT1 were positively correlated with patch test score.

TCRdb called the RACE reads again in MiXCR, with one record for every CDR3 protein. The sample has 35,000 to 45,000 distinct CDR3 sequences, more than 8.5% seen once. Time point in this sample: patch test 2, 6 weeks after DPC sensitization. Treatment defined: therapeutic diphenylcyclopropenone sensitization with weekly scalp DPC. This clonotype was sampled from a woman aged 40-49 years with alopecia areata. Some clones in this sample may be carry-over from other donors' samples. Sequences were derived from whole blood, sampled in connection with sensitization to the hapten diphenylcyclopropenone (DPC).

The DNA of the CDR3 is TGCAGCGCCCTGACCACCGCCCGGTCTGGGGAGCTGTTTTTT. It codes for CSALTTARSGELFF. The J gene is TRBJ2-2, the V gene TRBV29-1; D is undetermined. V gave up 7 bases and J gave up 8 bases, with 20 bases separating them. Germline CDR1 reads SQVTM; CDR2 reads ANQGSEA. CDR3 length: 14 amino acids.